These T cell receptor beta chains were read from a single sample in a study of blood T cell repertoires in COVID-19. Sequencing used immunoSEQ multiplex PCR; TCRdb keeps in-frame clones, though not all of them. Counted here are about 74,000 clones, roughly nine tenths occurring once; the ten biggest clones make up 1.3% to 1.5%. Sequencing used peripheral blood. These receptors came from a man aged 45-60 years with acute or convalescent COVID-19. Each CDR3 is given with its conserved first and last residue. A D gene is named only where the DNA matches it firmly. Clone size is stated in some rows and not others, as once, few, many or a class when expanded.

-,-,TRBV6-5,TRBJ1-3,CASLSGNTIYF,TGTGCCAGCCTTTCTGGAAACACCATATATTTT
-,TRBD1,TRBV11-2,TRBJ2-3,CASSLDVPQGDVTDTQYF,TGTGCCAGCAGCTTAGATGTCCCCCAGGGGGATGTAACAGATACGCAGTATTTT
few,-,TRBV28,TRBJ1-5,CASSFGVDQPQHF,TGTGCCAGCAGTTTCGGGGTTGATCAGCCCCAGCATTTT
-,-,TRBV3-1/TRBV3-2,TRBJ1-1,CASSQAGQGYMNTEAFF,TGTGCCAGCAGCCAAGCAGGCCAGGGATATATGAACACTGAAGCTTTCTTT
-,TRBD2,TRBV3-1/TRBV3-2,TRBJ2-1,CASSQALAGYNEQFF,TGTGCCAGCAGCCAAGCTCTAGCGGGCTACAATGAGCAGTTCTTC
-,TRBD1,TRBV9,TRBJ1-3,CASSPGQGAGNTIYF,TGTGCCAGCAGCCCTGGACAGGGGGCAGGAAACACCATATATTTT
-,-,TRBV15,TRBJ2-7,CATSRDRAPKREQYF,TGTGCCACCAGCAGAGACAGGGCCCCAAAACGGGAGCAGTACTTC
-,-,TRBV2,TRBJ2-5,CASRSETGQETQYF,TGTGCCAGCAGGAGTGAGACAGGACAAGAGACCCAGTACTTC
-,TRBD1,TRBV14,TRBJ2-7,CASSRTGVPSYEQYF,TGTGCCAGCAGCCGAACAGGGGTCCCCTCCTACGAGCAGTACTTC
-,TRBD2,TRBV20-1,TRBJ2-7,CSASYGRAVYEQYF,TGCAGTGCTAGTTACGGGAGGGCCGTATACGAGCAGTACTTC
-,TRBD1,TRBV7-6,TRBJ2-7,CASSLEGGTGSYEQYF,TGTGCCAGCAGCTTAGAGGGCGGGACAGGCTCCTACGAGCAGTACTTC
-,TRBD2,TRBV4-3,TRBJ2-4,CASSQGSSGVAKNIQYF,TGCGCCAGCAGCCAAGGGTCTAGCGGGGTAGCCAAAAACATTCAGTACTTC